The clone carrying this TCR beta chain was recorded a few times. The entry originates in a study of early T cells in non-severe SARS-CoV-2 infection. TCRdb re-called the 5' RACE reads through MiXCR, storing one row per CDR3 protein. The sample consists of some 83,000 distinct CDR3 sequences, 10% of them appearing once. The clonotype comes from an adult who was a healthcare worker with PCR-confirmed SARS-CoV-2 infection or an uninfected control (not recorded which). Here the sequenced sample was whole blood, taken at baseline.

The CDR3 spells CASSHGRGTGIYEQYF. As DNA, the CDR3 is TGTGCCAGCAGCCATGGAAGGGGGACAGGGATCTACGAGCAGTACTTC. The V call is TRBV16, the J call TRBJ2-7; 9 bases are a match to TRBD1. The CDR3 is made up of 16 amino acids. Germline V gene data show CDR1 as KGHSY and CDR2 as FQNENV. V dropped 3 bases and J dropped 3; count of bases not matched to a gene: 9.